This TCR beta chain was found in a study of vaccination effects on CD4 cells after COVID-19. The germline CDR1 and CDR2 sequences are PRHDT and FYEKMQ (reference sequence). J lost 6 bases, V lost 5 bases, and 15 bases had no gene match. The CDR3 spans 17 residues. Generated by immunoSEQ multiplex PCR, the TCRdb table keeps only in-frame clones and is missing some. The table shows about 63,000 clones, with less than 80% occurring only once. Points on this clone: Its antigen is unknown.

Before sequencing took place, the ViraFEST assay used viral peptide pools to expand antigen-specific CD4+ T cells. Scientists isolated CD4+ T cells after a roughly 10-day culture period ended. Nobody among the vaccine recipients had prior SARS-CoV-2 infection (nucleocapsid antibodies were negative). The material was CD4+ T cells from PBMCs cultured with HCoV-OC43 spike peptides, obtained before COVID-19 vaccination. Sample subset: HCoV-OC43 spike overlapping peptide pool stimulation. The V gene is TRBV13, the J gene TRBJ1-4, with TRBD1 identical over 7 bases. The sequence derives from a human donor who received a COVID-19 vaccine. This chain's CDR3 is CASSLRQGSAGDEKLFF. The CDR3 bases are TGTGCCAGCAGCCTAAGACAGGGTTCGGCCGGGGATGAAAAACTGTTTTTT.